This T cell receptor (beta chain) was recorded in a study of blood T cell repertoires in COVID-19. Germline V gene data show CDR1 as LNHDA and CDR2 as SQIVND (reference sequence). This CDR3 has 16 residues. The V segment lost 7 bases and the J segment 3 bases; nucleotides outside the gene matches: 13. Participant-reported clinical history was the basis for cohort assignment. In the study's own analysis: Amplification from reference gene primers served as the basis for estimated nucleated cell counts. The assay was immunoSEQ multiplex PCR, and TCRdb's table has in-frame clones only and misses some. V and J calls and clone size are copied from that table; D and trimming were computed from the DNA. The sample shows 350,000 or so clones, 86% of them seen only once.

This chain links TRBV19 with TRBJ2-5; TRBD2 matches 8 bases. The receptor was isolated from a woman aged 40 to 55 with acute COVID-19. The sample was PBMCs or T cells enriched from blood (not recorded which). The CDR3 region has the DNA TGTGCCAGTACCCCGGGGGGGTCTTATGGCGAAGAGACCCAGTACTTC. This encodes CASTPGGSYGEETQYF.